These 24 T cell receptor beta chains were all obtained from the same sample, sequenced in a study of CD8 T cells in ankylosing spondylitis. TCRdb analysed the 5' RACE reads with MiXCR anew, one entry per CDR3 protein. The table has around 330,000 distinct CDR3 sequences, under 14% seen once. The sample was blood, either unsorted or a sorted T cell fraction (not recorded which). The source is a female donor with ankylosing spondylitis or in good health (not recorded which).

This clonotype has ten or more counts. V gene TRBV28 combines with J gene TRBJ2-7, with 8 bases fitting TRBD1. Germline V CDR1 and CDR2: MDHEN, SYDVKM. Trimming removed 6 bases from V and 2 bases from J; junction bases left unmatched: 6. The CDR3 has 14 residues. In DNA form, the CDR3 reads TGTGCCAGCAGCAGGACAGGGCCAACCTACGAGCAGTACTTC. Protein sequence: CASSRTGPTYEQYF.

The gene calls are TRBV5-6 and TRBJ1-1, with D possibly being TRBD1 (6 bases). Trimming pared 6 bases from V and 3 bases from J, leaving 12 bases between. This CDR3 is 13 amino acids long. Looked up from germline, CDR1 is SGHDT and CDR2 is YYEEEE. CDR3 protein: CASILGGHTEAFF. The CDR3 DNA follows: TGTGCCAGCATATTAGGGGGGCACACTGAAGCTTTCTTT. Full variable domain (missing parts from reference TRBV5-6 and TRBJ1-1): DAGVTQSPTHLIKTRGQQVTLRCSPKSGHDTVSWYQQALGQGPQFIFQYYEEEERQRGNFPDRFSGHQFPNYSSELNVNALLLGDSALYLCASILGGHTEAFFGQGTRLTVV.

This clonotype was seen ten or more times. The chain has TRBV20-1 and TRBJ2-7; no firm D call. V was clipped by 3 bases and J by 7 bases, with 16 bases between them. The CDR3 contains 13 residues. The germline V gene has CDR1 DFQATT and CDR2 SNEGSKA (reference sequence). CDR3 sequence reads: CSARKDTGREQYF. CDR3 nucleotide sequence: TGCAGTGCTAGGAAAGACACCGGGCGGGAGCAGTACTTC.

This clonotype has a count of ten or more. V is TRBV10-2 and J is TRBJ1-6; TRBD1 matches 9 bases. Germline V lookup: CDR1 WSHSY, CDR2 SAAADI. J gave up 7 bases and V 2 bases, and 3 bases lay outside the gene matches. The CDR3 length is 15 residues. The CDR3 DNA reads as TGCGCCAGCAGTGAGACGGGACAGGGAAATTCACCCCTCCACTTT. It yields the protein CASSETGQGNSPLHF.

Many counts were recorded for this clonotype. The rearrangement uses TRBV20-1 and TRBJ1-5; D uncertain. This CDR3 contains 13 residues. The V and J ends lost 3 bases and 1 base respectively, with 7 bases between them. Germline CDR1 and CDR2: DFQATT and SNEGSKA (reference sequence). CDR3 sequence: CSASKGSNQPQHF. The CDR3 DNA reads TGCAGTGCTAGTAAGGGAAGCAATCAGCCCCAGCATTTT.

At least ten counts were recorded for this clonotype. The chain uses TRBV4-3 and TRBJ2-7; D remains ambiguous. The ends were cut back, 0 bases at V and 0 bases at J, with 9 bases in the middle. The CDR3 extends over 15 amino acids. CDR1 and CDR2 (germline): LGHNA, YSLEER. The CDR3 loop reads CASSQERSFSYEQYF. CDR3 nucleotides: TGCGCCAGCAGCCAAGAACGGAGTTTCTCCTACGAGCAGTACTTC.

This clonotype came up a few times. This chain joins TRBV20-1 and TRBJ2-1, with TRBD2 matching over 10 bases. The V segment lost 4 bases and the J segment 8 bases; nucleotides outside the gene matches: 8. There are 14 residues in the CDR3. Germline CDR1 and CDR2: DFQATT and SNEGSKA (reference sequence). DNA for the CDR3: TGCAGTGCTACCCTAGCGGGAGCGGTATATGAGCAGTTCTTC. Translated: CSATLAGAVYEQFF.

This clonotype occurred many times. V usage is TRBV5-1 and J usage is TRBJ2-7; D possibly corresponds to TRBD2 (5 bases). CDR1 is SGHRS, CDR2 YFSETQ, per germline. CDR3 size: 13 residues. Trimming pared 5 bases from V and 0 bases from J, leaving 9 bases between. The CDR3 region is CASSERSSYEQYF. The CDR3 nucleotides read TGCGCCAGCAGTGAGCGGAGCTCCTACGAGCAGTACTTC.

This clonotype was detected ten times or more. In DNA form, the CDR3 reads TGCAGTGCTAGAGATGGGGCAGGGCAGTACTTC. Translated, it gives CSARDGAGQYF. This chain uses TRBV20-1 with TRBJ2-7; D perhaps matches TRBD1 (5 bases). Germline CDR1 DFQATT, CDR2 SNEGSKA (reference sequence). With 0 bases removed from V and 9 bases from J, the gap between germline ends came to 9 bases. The CDR3 is made up of 11 amino acids.

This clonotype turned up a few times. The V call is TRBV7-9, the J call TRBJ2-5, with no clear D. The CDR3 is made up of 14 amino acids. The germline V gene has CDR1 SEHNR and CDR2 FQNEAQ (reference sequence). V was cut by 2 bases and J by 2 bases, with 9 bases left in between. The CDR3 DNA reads TGTGCCAGCAGCTTAAAGCAGGTACAAGAGACCCAGTACTTC. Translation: CASSLKQVQETQYF.

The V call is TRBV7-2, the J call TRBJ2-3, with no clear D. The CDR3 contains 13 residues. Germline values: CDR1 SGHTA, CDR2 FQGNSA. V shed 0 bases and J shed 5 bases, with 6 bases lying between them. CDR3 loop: CASSLAPGDTQYF. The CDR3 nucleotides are TGTGCCAGCAGCTTAGCGCCTGGAGATACGCAGTATTTT.

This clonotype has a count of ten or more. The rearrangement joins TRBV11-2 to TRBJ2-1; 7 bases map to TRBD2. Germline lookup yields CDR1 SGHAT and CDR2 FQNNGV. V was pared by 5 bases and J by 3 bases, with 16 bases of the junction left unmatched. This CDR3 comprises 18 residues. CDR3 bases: TGTGCCAGCAGCGAACGGTGGGAGTTGAGCGGGATCTACAATGAGCAGTTCTTC. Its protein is CASSERWELSGIYNEQFF. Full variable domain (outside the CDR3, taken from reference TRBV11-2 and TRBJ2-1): EAGVAQSPRYKIIEKRQSVAFWCNPISGHATLYWYQQILGQGPKLLIQFQNNGVVDDSQLPKDRFSAERLKGVDSTLKIQPAKLEDSAVYLCASSERWELSGIYNEQFFGPGTRLTVL.

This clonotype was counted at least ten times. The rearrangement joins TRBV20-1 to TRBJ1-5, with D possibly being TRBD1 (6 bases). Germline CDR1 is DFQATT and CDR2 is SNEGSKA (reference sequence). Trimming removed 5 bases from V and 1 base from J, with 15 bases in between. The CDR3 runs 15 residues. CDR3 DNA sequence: TGCAGTGCTGTAGTGGGGGGCTCGAGCAATCAGCCCCAGCATTTT. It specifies CSAVVGGSSNQPQHF.

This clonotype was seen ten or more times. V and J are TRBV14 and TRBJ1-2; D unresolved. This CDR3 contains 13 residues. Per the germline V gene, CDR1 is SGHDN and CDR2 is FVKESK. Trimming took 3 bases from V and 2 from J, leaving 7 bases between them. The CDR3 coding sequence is TGTGCCAGCAGCCATCAAGAAAACTATGGCTACACCTTC. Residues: CASSHQENYGYTF.

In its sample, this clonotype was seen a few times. CDR3: CASSQDRETLTNEKLFF. CDR3 sequence (DNA): TGCGCCAGCAGCCAAGATCGGGAAACCTTAACTAATGAAAAACTGTTTTTT. The rearrangement uses TRBV4-1 and TRBJ1-4; D call uncertain. The germline V gene has CDR1 MGHRA and CDR2 YSYEKL. Trimming took 0 bases from V and 1 from J, leaving 12 bases between them. The CDR3 consists of 17 residues.

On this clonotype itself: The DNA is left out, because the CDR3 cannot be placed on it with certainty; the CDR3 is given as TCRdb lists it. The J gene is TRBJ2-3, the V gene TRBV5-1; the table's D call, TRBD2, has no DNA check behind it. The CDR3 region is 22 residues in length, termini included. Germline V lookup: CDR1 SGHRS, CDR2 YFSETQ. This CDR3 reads CASSFYICSPKTRRGGADTQYF.

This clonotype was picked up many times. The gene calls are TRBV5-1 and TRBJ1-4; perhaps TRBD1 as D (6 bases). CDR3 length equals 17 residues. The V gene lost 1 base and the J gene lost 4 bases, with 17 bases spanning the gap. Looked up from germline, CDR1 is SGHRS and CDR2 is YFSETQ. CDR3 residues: CASSLTTGGSGNEKLFF. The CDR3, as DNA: TGCGCCAGCAGCTTGACGACAGGAGGGTCCGGTAATGAAAAACTGTTTTTT.

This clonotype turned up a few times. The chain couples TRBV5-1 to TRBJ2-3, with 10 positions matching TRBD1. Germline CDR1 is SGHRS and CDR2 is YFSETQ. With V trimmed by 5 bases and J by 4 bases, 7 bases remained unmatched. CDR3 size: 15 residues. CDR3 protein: CASRDPGQGSDTQYF. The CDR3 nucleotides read TGCGCCAGCAGGGATCCGGGACAGGGGTCAGATACGCAGTATTTT.

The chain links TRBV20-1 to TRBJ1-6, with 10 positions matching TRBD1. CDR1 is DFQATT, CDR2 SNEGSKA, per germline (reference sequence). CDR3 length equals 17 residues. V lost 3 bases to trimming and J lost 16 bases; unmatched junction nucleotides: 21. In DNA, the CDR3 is TGCAGTGCTAGCACTACCTTTGGCGGGACAGGGGTTAACCTGCTCCACTTT. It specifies CSASTTFGGTGVNLLHF.

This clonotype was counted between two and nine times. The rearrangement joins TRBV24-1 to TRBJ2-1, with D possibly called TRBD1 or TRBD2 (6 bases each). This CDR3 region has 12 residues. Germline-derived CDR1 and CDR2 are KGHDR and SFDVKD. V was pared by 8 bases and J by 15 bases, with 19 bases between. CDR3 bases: TGTGCCACCACCAGGAGGGGACAAGGACCGTTCTTC. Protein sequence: CATTRRGQGPFF.

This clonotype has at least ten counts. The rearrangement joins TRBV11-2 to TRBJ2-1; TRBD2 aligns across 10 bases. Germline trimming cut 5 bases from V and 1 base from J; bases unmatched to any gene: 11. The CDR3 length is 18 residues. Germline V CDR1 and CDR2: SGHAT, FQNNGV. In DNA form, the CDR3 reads TGTGCCAGCAGCCTGAGGAGCCTAGCGGGAGTATCCTACAATGAGCAGTTCTTC. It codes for CASSLRSLAGVSYNEQFF.

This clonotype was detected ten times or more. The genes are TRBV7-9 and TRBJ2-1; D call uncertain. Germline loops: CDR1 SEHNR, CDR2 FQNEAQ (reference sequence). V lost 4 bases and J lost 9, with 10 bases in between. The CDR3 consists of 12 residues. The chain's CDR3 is CASSSVAVEQFF. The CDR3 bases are TGTGCCAGCAGCTCCGTGGCAGTTGAGCAGTTCTTC.

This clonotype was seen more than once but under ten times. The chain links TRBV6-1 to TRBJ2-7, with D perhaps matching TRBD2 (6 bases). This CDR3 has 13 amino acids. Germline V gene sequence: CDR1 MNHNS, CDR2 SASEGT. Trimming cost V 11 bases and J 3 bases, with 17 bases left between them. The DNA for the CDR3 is TGTGCCTCCCAACCGGGACTTTTCTACGAGCAGTACTTC. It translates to CASQPGLFYEQYF.

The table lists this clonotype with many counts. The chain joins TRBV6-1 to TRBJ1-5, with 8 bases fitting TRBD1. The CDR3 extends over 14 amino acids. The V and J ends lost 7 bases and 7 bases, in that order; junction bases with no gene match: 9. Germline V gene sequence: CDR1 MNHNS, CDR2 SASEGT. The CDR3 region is CASIVDRARQPQHF. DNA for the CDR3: TGTGCCAGCATCGTGGACAGGGCCAGGCAGCCCCAGCATTTT.